The TCR beta chain described here comes from a study of Ad26.COV2.S vaccination and SARS-CoV-2 variants. Across the study: In the COV1001 trial, the donor was in the Ad26.COV2.S arm. Intramuscular Ad26.COV2.S at 5x10^10 or 1x10^11 viral particles.

Sequencing used immunoSEQ multiplex PCR; TCRdb keeps in-frame clones, though not all of them. The data show about 350,000 clones, around 88% seen once. V lost 1 base and J 2 bases, leaving 0 bases between the germline ends. Germline V CDR1 and CDR2: SNHLY, FYNNEI. The CDR3 sequence is 12 residues long. Treatment denoted: roughly 20 received Ad26.COV2.S at low or high dose, single or two shots; several received placebo; per-sample allocation not given. Samples were taken on day 63 after the first vaccine or placebo injection. The donor's status was that of an adult aged 18-55 years in Boston. The vaccine antigen was prefusion-stabilized Wuhan SARS-CoV-2 spike. A note on this clone: This CDR3 is also generated by other DNA sequences in the sample.

The sequencing here drew on peripheral blood, taken in a trial of Ad26.COV2.S vaccine versus placebo. The receptor's source is a person between 18 and 65 years old who received the Ad26.COV2.S COVID-19 vaccine or a placebo. The V call is TRBV2, the J call TRBJ1-5; no firm D call. As DNA, the CDR3 is TGTGCCAGCAGTGAAGGCAATCAGCCCCAGCATTTT. Translated: CASSEGNQPQHF.